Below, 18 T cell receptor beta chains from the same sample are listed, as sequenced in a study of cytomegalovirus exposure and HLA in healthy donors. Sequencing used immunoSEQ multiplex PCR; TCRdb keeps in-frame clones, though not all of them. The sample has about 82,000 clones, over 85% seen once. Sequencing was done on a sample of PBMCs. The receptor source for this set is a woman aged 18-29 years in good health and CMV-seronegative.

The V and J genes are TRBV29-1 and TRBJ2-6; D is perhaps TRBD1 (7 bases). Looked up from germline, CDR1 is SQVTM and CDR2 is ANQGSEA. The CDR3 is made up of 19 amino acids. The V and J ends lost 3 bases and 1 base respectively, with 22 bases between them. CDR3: CSVDGGQTGSASGANVLTF. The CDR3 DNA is TGCAGCGTTGACGGGGGCCAGACAGGGTCCGCATCTGGGGCCAACGTCCTGACTTTC.

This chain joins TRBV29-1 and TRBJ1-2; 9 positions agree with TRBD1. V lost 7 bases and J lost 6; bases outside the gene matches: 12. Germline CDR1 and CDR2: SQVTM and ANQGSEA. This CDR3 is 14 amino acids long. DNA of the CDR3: TGCAGCGCTCCATGGGCACAGGGGGCGAATGGCTACACCTTC. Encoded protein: CSAPWAQGANGYTF. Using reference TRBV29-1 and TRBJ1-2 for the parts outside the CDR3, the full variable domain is SAVISQKPSRDICQRGTSLTIQCQVDSQVTMMFWYRQQPGQSLTLIATANQGSEATYESGFVIDKFPISRPNLTFSTLTVSNMSPEDSSIYLCSAPWAQGANGYTFGSGTRLTVV.

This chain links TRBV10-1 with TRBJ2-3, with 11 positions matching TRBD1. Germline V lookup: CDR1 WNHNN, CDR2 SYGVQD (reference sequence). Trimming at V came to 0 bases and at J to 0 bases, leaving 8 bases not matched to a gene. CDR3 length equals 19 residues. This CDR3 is CASSESGTGGFGSTDTQYF. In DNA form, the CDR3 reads TGCGCCAGCAGTGAGTCCGGGACAGGGGGTTTCGGGAGCACAGATACGCAGTATTTT.

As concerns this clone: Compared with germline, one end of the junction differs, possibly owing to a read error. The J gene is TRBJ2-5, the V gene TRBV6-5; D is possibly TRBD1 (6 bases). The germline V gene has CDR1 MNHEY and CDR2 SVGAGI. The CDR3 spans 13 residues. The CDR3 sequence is CASTYLGGETQYF. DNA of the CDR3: TGTGCCAGCACTTACCTAGGGGGAGAGACCCAGTACTTC.

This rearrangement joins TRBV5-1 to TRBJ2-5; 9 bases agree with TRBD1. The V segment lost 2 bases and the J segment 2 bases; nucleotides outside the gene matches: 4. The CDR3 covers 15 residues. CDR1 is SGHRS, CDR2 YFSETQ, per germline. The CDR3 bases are TGCGCCAGCAGCTTCGCCGACAGGGGGCAAGAGACCCAGTACTTC. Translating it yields CASSFADRGQETQYF.

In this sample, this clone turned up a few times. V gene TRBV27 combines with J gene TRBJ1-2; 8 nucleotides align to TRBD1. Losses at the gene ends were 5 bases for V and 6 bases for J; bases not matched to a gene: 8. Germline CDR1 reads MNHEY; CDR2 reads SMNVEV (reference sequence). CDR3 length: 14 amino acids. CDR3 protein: CASSPLRGRDGYTF. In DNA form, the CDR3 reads TGTGCCAGCAGTCCACTCAGGGGGCGTGATGGCTACACCTTC.

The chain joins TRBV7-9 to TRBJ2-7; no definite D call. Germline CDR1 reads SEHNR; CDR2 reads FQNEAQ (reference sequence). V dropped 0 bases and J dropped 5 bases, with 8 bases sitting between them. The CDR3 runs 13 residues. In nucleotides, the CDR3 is TGTGCCAGCAGCTTAGCCGCGTCGGACGAGCAGTACTTC. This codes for CASSLAASDEQYF. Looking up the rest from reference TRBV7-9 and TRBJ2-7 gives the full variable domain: DTGVSQNPRHKITKRGQNVTFRCDPISEHNRLYWYRQTLGQGPEFLTYFQNEAQLEKSRLLSDRFSAERPKGSFSTLEIQRTEQGDSAMYLCASSLAASDEQYFGPGTRLTVT.

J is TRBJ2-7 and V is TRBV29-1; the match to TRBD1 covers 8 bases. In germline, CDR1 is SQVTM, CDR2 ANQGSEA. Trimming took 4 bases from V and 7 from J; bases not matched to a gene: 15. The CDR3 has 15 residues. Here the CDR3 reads CSVAIQGRGPGEQYF. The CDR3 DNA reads TGCAGCGTTGCCATCCAGGGCAGGGGGCCGGGAGAGCAGTACTTC.

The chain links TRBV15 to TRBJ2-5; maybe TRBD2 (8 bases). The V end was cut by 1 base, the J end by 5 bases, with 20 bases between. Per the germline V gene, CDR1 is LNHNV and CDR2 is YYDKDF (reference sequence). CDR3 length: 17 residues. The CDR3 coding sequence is TGTGCCACCAGCAGAGTGATCGGGAGGGGGCTCCTTGAGACCCAGTACTTC. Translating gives CATSRVIGRGLLETQYF.

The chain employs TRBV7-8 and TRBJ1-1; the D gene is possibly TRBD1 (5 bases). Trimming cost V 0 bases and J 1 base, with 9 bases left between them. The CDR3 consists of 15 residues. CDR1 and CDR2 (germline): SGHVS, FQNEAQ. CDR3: CASSLALTGNTEAFF. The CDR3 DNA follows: TGTGCCAGCAGCTTAGCGTTAACAGGGAACACTGAAGCTTTCTTT.

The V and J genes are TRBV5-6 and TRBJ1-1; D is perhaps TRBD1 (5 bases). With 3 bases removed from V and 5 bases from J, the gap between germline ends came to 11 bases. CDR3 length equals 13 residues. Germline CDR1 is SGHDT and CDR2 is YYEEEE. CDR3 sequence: CASSSVGVTEAFF. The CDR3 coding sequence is TGTGCCAGCAGCTCGGTAGGGGTGACTGAAGCTTTCTTT.

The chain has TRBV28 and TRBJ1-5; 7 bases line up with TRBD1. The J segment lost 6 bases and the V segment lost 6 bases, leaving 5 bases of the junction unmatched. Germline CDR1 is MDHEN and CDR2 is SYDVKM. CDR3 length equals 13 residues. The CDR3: CASSPRGAQPQHF. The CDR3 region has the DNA TGTGCCAGCAGCCCCAGGGGGGCTCAGCCCCAGCATTTT.

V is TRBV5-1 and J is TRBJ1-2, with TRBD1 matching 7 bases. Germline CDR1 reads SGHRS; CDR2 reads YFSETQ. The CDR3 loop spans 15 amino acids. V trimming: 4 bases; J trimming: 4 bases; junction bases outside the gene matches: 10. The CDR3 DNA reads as TGCGCCAGCAGCATCGGGACAGAGGGACCCTATGGCTACACCTTC. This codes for CASSIGTEGPYGYTF.

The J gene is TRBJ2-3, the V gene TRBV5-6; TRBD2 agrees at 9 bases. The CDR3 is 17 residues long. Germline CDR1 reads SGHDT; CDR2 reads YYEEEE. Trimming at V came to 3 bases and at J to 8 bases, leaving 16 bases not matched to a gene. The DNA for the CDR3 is TGTGCCAGCAGCTCCCTCGGGGGCGGGGGGGTAGTGGTTACGCAGTATTTT. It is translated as CASSSLGGGGVVVTQYF.

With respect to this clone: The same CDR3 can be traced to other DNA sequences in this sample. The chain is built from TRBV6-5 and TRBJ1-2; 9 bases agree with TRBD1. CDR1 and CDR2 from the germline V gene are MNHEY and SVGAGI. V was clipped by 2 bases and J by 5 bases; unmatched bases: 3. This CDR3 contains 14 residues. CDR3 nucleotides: TGTGCCAGCAGTTACGGGACAGGGACTTATGGCTACACCTTC. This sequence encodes CASSYGTGTYGYTF.

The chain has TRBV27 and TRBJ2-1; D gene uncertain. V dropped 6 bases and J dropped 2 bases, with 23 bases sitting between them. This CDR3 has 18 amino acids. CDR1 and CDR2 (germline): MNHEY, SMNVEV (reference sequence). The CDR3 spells CASRLTEAPTNPYNEQFF. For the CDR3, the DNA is TGTGCCAGCAGATTAACTGAAGCCCCTACCAATCCCTACAATGAGCAGTTCTTC.

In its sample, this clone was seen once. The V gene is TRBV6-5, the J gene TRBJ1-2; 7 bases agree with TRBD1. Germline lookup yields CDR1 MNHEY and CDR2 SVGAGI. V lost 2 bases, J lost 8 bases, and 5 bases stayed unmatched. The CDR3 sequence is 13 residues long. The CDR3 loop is CASSYDRAGGYTF. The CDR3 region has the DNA TGTGCCAGCAGTTACGACAGGGCGGGAGGCTACACCTTC.

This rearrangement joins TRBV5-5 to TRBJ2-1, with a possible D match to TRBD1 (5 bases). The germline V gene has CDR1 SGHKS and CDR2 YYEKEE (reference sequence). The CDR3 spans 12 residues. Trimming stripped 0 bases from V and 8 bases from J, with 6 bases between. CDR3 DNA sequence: TGTGCCAGCAGCTTGGCCAGGGATGAGCAGTTCTTC. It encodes CASSLARDEQFF. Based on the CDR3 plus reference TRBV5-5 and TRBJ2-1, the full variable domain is DAGVTQSPTHLIKTRGQQVTLRCSPISGHKSVSWYQQVLGQGPQFIFQYYEKEERGRGNFPDRFSARQFPNYSSELNVNALLLGDSALYLCASSLARDEQFFGPGTRLTVL.